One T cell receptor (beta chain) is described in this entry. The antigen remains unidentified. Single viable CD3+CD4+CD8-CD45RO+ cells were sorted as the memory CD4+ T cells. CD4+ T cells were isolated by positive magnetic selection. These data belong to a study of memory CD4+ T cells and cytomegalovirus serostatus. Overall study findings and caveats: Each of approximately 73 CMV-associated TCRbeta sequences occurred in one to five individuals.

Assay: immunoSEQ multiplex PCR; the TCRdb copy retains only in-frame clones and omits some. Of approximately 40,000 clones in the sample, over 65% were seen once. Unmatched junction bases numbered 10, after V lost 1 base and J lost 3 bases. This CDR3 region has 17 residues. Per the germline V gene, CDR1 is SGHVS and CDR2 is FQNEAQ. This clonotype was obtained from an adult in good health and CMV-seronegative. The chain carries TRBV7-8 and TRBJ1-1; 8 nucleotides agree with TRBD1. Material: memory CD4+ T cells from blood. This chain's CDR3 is CASSLVPDRVLDTEAFF. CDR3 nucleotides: TGTGCCAGCAGCTTAGTCCCGGACAGGGTGTTAGACACTGAAGCTTTCTTT.